These 7 T cell receptor beta chains originate from one sample sequenced in a study of T cell repertoires in cytomegalovirus infection. Each CDR3 protein gets one entry after TCRdb re-called the reads with MiXCR. The sample holds about 220,000 distinct CDR3 sequences, 35% to 40% seen once. Antigens of these TCRs are unknown. Material: CD8+ T cells from cultured PBMCs, obtained from culture after CMV antigen stimulation. The receptors come from a human donor in good health (CMV status not recorded). Some clones in this sample may be carry-over from other donors' samples.

The gene calls are TRBV29-1 and TRBJ1-1, with TRBD1 matching 12 bases. Germline loops: CDR1 SQVTM, CDR2 ANQGSEA. The ends lost 6 bases at V and 13 bases at J; junction bases unmatched: 15. This CDR3 is built from 14 residues. The CDR3 DNA sequence: TGCAGCGTCGCCGGGACAGGGGGCGACCGTCGGGATTTCTTT. It specifies CSVAGTGGDRRDFF.

This chain joins TRBV6-1 and TRBJ1-4; D is ambiguous. Trimming stripped 2 bases from V and 2 bases from J, with 9 bases between. CDR1 MNHNS and CDR2 SASEGT come from the germline V gene. This CDR3 is 15 amino acids long. The CDR3 protein is CASSERPATNEKLFF. The CDR3 DNA sequence: TGTGCCAGCAGTGAAAGGCCCGCCACTAATGAAAAACTGTTTTTT.

This chain links TRBV20-1 with TRBJ2-5, with TRBD2 matching over 12 bases. The CDR3 is 17 residues long. J gave up 9 bases and V 4 bases, and 18 bases lay outside the gene matches. Germline V CDR1 and CDR2: DFQATT, SNEGSKA (reference sequence). The CDR3 region has the DNA TGCAGTGCTACTACTCGAGGAGGACTAGCGGGACGATCGGCCCAGTACTTC. Residues: CSATTRGGLAGRSAQYF.

V is TRBV7-2 and J is TRBJ1-5; D might be TRBD1 (6 bases). CDR3 length equals 15 residues. V lost 5 bases and J 6 bases, leaving 17 bases between the germline ends. Germline assignment: CDR1 SGHTA and CDR2 FQGNSA. CDR3 bases: TGTGCCAGCAGCCCATGGGGACAAAACATTCAGCCCCAGCATTTT. Translated, it gives CASSPWGQNIQPQHF.

The chain carries TRBV6-6 and TRBJ2-1, with D possibly matching TRBD1 (6 bases). CDR1 is MNHNY, CDR2 SVGAGI, per germline (reference sequence). The CDR3 covers 13 residues. V was trimmed by 8 bases and J by 4 bases, leaving 12 bases between them. CDR3 protein: CASEIGGYNEQFF. CDR3 DNA: TGTGCCAGCGAAATAGGGGGATACAATGAGCAGTTCTTC.

The chain joins TRBV27 to TRBJ2-7, with 9 bases aligning to TRBD1. Unmatched junction bases numbered 10, after V lost 5 bases and J lost 2 bases. Germline assignment: CDR1 MNHEY and CDR2 SMNVEV (reference sequence). The CDR3 has 16 residues. The CDR3 sequence: CASSPRGQGKPYEQYF. DNA for the CDR3: TGTGCCAGCAGTCCGCGTGGACAGGGGAAACCCTACGAGCAGTACTTC.

V is TRBV15 and J is TRBJ2-5; D may match TRBD1 or TRBD2 (5 bases each). Between the trimmed V and J ends, which lost 1 base and 4 bases, there was a span of 19 bases. CDR1 LNHNV and CDR2 YYDKDF come from the germline V gene (reference sequence). The CDR3 totals 17 residues. CDR3 sequence (DNA): TGTGCCACCAGCAGAGCGCACCCGGGACCTCCGGGAGAGACCCAGTACTTC. Protein sequence: CATSRAHPGPPGETQYF.